This T cell receptor beta chain is from a study of blood T cell repertoires in COVID-19. Across the whole study: Italy, Spain and the United States were the sources of the convalescent and acute COVID-19 samples. T cells, B-cell-depleted T cells, or PBMCs supplied cDNA or gDNA.

V was clipped by 10 bases and J by 3 bases, with 22 bases between them. The CDR3 loop spans 15 amino acids. The germline CDR1 and CDR2 sequences are MNHEY and SVGAGI. As handled by the study authors: Nucleated cell counts were estimated from reference gene primer amplification. TCRdb keeps only in-frame clones here, not all; method: immunoSEQ multiplex PCR. The DNA was the basis for D and trimming; V, J and clone size are from that table. The repertoire holds tens of thousands of clones, with roughly four fifths as singletons. The genes are TRBV6-5 and TRBJ2-7; tentatively, D is TRBD1 (5 bases). Sequencing was done on a sample of peripheral blood. This clonotype was sampled from a woman in her 50s with active or convalescent COVID-19. CDR3 nucleotide sequence: TGTGCCATCGATACAGGCGAGACGTTTATCTACGAGCAGTACTTC. As protein: CAIDTGETFIYEQYF.